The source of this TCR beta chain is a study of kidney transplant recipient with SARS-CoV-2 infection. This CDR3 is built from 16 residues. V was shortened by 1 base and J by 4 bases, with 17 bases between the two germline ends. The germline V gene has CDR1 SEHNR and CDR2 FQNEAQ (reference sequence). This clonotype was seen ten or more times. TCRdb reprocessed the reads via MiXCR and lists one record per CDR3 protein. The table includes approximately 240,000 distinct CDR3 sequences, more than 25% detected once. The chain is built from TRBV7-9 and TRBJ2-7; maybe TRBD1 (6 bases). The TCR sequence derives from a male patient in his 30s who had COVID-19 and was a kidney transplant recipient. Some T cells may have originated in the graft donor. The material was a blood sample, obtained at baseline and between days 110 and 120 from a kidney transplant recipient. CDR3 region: CASSLEFSGQPYEQYF. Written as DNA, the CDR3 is TGTGCCAGCAGCTTAGAGTTCTCAGGACAGCCTTACGAGCAGTACTTC.